Following are 2 T cell receptor beta chains from one sample sequenced in a study of T cell responses to AZD1222 COVID-19 vaccine. Some clones are missing from TCRdb's copy, which holds only in-frame ones; the method was immunoSEQ multiplex PCR. The sample lists under 170,000 clones; roughly 90% were seen once. The input for sequencing was peripheral blood, taken 28 days after the second AZD1222 dose. The receptors derive from an adult who received the AZD1222 COVID-19 vaccine.

J is TRBJ2-7 and V is TRBV30, with TRBD1 matching 10 bases. The junction had 6 bases not matched to a gene; V was cut back by 5 bases and J by 5 bases. Germline lookup yields CDR1 GTSNPN and CDR2 SVGIG (reference sequence). The CDR3 has 13 amino acids. This CDR3 reads CAWAGTGVHEQYF. In DNA form, the CDR3 reads TGTGCCTGGGCCGGGACAGGGGTACACGAGCAGTACTTC.

The CDR3 DNA sequence: TGTGCCAGCAGCCAAGCCAGATCCCGATCCATCTCTGGGGCCAACGTCCTGACTTTC. Protein: CASSQARSRSISGANVLTF. This chain connects TRBV4-2 to TRBJ2-6; D is unclear. The CDR3 has 19 amino acids. The V end lost 1 base, the J end lost 0 bases, and 16 bases lay between the germline ends. Per germline, CDR1 LGHNA and CDR2 YNFKEQ.